This T cell receptor (beta chain) was obtained from a study of response to subunit inactivated influenza vaccine. Study conclusions and caveats: Researchers suggested that each seasonal influenza vaccination recruits few new T cells.

This clonotype occurred a few times. As yet, its antigen is unknown. V was pared by 6 bases and J by 3 bases, with 3 bases between. Germline CDR1 and CDR2: SNHLY and FYNNEI. The CDR3 contains 10 residues. TCRdb re-called the RT-PCR reads with MiXCR, one entry per CDR3 protein. The repertoire holds roughly 170,000 distinct CDR3 sequences, with approximately 9.2% as singletons. Sequencing was performed on non-naive T cells sorted from PBMCs, taken on the day of vaccination. The chain has TRBV2 and TRBJ2-7, with D unclear. The receptor was derived from a man between 45 and 60 years old who received an inactivated influenza vaccine. Here the CDR3 reads CASRSYEQYF. The CDR3 DNA sequence: TGTGCCAGCAGGAGCTACGAGCAGTACTTC.